The source of this T cell receptor beta chain is a study of OX40 agonist ivuxolimab in advanced cancers. Study-wide background: Every 2 weeks, patients received ivuxolimab intravenously, dosed at 0.01 to 10 mg/kg. Partial responses were achieved by three patients: one hepatocellular carcinoma, two cutaneous melanoma.

Blood specimens came from baseline, cycle 4 day 1, and cycle 7 day 1. The CDR3 is made up of 11 amino acids. The germline V gene encodes CDR1 SGHTA and CDR2 FQGNSA. The V end was cut by 6 bases, the J end by 6 bases, with 8 bases between. Sequencing used immunoSEQ multiplex PCR; TCRdb keeps in-frame clones, though not all of them. This repertoire shows about 36,000 clones, 60% to 80% found once; its top ten account for under 25%. In this sample, this clone turned up a few times. The genes are TRBV7-2 and TRBJ1-1; D is uncertain. The sample here was CD4+ or CD8+ T cells sorted from blood, taken in a trial of the OX40 agonist ivuxolimab. The receptor was isolated from an adult with an advanced solid tumor such as melanoma, head and neck, liver or kidney cancer. The CDR3 DNA reads TGTGCCAGCAGTCATGGCGCTGAAGCTTTCTTT. It yields the protein CASSHGAEAFF.